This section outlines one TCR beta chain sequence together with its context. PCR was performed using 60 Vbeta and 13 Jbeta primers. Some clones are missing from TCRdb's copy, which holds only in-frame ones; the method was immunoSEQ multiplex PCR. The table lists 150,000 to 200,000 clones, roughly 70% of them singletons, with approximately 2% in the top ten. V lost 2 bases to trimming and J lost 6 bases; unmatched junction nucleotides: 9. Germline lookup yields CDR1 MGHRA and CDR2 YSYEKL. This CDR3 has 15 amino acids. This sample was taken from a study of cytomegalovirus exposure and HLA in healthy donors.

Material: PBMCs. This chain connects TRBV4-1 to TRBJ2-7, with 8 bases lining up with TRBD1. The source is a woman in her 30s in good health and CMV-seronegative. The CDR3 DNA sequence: TGCGCCAGCAGCCAACCTCCTGACAGGGGTGGCGAGCAGTACTTC. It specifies CASSQPPDRGGEQYF.